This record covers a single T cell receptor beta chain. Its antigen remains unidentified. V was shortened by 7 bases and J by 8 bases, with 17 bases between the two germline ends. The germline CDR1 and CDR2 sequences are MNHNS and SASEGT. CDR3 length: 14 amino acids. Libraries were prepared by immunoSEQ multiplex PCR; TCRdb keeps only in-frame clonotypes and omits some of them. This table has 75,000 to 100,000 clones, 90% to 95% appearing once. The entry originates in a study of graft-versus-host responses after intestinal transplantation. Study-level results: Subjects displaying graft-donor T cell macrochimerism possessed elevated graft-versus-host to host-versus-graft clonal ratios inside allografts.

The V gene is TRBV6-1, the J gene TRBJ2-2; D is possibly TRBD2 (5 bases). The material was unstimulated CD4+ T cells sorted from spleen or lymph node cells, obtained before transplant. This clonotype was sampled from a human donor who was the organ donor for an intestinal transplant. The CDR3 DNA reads TGTGCCAGCACCGGAAGACTAAGAGCGGGGGAGCTGTTTTTT. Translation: CASTGRLRAGELFF.